This T cell receptor beta chain was found in a study of technical replicates of blood from a handful of donors. Between the trimmed V and J ends, which lost 3 bases and 1 base, there was a span of 7 bases. Germline CDR1 and CDR2: SGHTA and FQGTGA. This CDR3 has 15 residues. Data came from immunoSEQ multiplex PCR; TCRdb stores just in-frame clones and leaves some out. The sample includes about 62,000 clones, about 89% of them seen just once. The chain is built from TRBV7-3 and TRBJ2-6; weak D call: TRBD1 (5 bases). The sample comprised PBMCs. The sequence derives from a human donor in good health. Some clones in this sample may be carry-over from other donors' samples. Here the CDR3 reads CASSLSGSGANVLTF. The CDR3 nucleotides are TGTGCCAGCAGCTTGTCAGGGTCTGGGGCCAACGTCCTGACTTTC.